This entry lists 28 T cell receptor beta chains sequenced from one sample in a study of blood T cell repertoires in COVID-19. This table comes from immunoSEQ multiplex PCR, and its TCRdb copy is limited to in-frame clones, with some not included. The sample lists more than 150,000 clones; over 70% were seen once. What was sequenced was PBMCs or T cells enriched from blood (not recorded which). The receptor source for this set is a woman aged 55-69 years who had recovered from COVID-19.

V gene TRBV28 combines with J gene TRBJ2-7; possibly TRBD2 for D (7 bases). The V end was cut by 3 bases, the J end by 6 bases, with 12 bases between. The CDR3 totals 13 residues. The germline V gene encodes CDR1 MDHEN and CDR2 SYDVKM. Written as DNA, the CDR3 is TGTGCCAGCAGTTTCGGGGGGCGAGGCGAGCAGTACTTC. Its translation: CASSFGGRGEQYF.

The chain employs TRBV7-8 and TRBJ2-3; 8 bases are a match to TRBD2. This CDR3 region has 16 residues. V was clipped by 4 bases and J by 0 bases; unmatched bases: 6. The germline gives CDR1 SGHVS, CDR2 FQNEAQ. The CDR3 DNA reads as TGTGCCAGCAGCTCCATAGCGGGACGAAGCACAGATACGCAGTATTTT. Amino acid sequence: CASSSIAGRSTDTQYF.

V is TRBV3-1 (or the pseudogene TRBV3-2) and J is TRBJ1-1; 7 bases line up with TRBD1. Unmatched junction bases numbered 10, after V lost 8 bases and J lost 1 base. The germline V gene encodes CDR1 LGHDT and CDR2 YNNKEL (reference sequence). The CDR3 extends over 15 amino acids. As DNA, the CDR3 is TGTGCCAGCTCTAAGGGGGCAACCCGGAACACTGAAGCTTTCTTT. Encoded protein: CASSKGATRNTEAFF.

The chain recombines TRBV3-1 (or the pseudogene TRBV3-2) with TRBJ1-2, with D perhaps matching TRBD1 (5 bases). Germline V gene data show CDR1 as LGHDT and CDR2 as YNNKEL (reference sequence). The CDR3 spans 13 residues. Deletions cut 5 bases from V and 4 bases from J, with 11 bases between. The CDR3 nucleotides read TGTGCCAGCAGCACGGGGGGAGTCTATGGCTACACCTTC. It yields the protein CASSTGGVYGYTF.

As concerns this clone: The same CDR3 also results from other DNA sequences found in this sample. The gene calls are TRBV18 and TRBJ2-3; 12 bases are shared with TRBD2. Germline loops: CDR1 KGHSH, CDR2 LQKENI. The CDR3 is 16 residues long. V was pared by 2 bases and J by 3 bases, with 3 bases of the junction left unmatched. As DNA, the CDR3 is TGTGCCAGCTCACCAGGACTAGCGGGGACAACAGATACGCAGTATTTT. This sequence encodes CASSPGLAGTTDTQYF.

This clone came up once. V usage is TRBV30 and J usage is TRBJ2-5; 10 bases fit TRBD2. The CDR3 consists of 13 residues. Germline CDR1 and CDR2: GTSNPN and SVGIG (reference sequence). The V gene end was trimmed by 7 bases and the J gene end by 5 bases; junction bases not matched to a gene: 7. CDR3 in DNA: TGTGCCTCCCTAGCGGGAGCGGGTGAGACCCAGTACTTC. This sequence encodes CASLAGAGETQYF.

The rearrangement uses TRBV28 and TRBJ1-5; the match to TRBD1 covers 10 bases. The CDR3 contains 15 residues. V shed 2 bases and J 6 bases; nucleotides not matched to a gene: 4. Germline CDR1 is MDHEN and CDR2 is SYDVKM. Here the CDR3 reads CASSLGQGDTQPQHF. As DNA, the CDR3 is TGTGCCAGCAGTTTAGGACAGGGGGATACTCAGCCCCAGCATTTT.

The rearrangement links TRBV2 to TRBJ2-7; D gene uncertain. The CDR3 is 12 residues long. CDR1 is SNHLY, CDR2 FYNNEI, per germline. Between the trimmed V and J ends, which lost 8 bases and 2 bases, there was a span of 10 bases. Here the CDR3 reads CASRLVPYEQYF. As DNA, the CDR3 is TGTGCCAGCCGGCTAGTCCCCTACGAGCAGTACTTC.

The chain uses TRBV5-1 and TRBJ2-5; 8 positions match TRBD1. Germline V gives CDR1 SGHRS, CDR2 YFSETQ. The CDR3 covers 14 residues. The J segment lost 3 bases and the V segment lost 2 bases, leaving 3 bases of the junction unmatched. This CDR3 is CASSLQGGEETQYF. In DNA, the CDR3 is TGCGCCAGCAGCTTACAGGGGGGAGAAGAGACCCAGTACTTC.

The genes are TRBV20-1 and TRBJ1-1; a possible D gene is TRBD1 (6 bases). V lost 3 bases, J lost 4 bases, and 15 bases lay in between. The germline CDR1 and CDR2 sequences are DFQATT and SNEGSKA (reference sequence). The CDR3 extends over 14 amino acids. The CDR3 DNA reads TGCAGTGCTAGTGTGGGGGGCGGGGGCACTGAAGCTTTCTTT. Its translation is CSASVGGGGTEAFF.

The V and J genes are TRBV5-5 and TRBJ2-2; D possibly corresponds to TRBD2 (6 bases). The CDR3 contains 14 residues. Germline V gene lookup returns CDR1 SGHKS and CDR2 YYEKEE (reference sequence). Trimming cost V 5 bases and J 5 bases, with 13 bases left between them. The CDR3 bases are TGTGCCAGCAGATTTCTCGGAGGGACCGGGGAGCTGTTTTTT. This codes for CASRFLGGTGELFF.

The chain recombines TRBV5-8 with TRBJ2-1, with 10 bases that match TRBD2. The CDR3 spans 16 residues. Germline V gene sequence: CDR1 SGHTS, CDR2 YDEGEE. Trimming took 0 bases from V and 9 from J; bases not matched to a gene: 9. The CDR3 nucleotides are TGTGCCAGCAGCTTGGGCGGCCTAGCGGGAGAGGGTGAGCAGTTCTTC. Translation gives CASSLGGLAGEGEQFF.

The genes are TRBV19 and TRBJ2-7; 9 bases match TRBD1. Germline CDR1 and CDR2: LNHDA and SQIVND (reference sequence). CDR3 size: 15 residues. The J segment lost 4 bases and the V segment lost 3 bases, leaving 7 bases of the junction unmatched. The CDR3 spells CASSMKPGTGYEQYF. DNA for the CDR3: TGTGCCAGTAGTATGAAGCCCGGGACAGGGTACGAGCAGTACTTC. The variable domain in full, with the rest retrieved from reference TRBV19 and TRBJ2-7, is DGGITQSPKYLFRKEGQNVTLSCEQNLNHDAMYWYRQDPGQGLRLIYYSQIVNDFQKGDIAEGYSVSREKKESFPLTVTSAQKNPTAFYLCASSMKPGTGYEQYFGPGTRLTVT.

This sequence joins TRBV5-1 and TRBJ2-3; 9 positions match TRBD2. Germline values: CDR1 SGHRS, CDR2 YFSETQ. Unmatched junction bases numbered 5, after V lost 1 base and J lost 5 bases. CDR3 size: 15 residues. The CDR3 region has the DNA TGCGCCAGCAGCTTGAGTAGCGGGAGTGGAGATACGCAGTATTTT. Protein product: CASSLSSGSGDTQYF.

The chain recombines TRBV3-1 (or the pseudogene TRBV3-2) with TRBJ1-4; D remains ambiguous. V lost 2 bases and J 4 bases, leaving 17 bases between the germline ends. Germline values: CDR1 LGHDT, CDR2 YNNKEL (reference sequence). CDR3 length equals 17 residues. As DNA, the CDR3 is TGTGCCAGCAGCCAATTACTAGAGACCCTGGGTAATGAAAAACTGTTTTTT. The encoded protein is CASSQLLETLGNEKLFF.

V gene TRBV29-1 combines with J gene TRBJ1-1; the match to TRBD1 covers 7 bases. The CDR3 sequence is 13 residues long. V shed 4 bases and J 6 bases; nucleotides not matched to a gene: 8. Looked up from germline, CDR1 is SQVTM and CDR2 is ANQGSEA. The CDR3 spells CSVGDSGLAEAFF. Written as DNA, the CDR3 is TGCAGCGTTGGGGACAGTGGGTTGGCTGAAGCTTTCTTT.

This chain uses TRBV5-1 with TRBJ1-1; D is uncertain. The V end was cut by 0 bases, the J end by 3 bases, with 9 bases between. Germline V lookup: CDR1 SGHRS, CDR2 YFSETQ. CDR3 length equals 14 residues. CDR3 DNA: TGCGCCAGCAGCTTGGGGATTCGGGACACTGAAGCTTTCTTT. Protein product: CASSLGIRDTEAFF.

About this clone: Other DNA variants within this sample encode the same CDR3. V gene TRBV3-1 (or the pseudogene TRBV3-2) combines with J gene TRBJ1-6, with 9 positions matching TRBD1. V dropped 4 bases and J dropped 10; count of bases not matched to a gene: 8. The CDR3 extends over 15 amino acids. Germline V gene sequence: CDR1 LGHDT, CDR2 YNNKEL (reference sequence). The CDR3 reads CASSLVPGQGSPLHF. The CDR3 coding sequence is TGTGCCAGCAGCCTCGTCCCGGGACAGGGATCACCCCTCCACTTT.

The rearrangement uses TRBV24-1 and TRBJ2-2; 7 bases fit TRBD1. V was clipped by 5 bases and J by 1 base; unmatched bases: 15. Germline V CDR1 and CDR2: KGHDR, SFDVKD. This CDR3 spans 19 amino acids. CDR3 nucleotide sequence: TGTGCCACCAGTGGGGAAGGTAGAGGGACAGCCTTGAACACCGGGGAGCTGTTTTTT. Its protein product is CATSGEGRGTALNTGELFF.

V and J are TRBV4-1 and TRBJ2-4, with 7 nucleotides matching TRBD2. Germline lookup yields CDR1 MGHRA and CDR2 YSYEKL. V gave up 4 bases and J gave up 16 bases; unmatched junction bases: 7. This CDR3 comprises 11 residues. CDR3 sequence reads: CASSPGGGVYF. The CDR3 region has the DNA TGCGCCAGCAGCCCTGGGGGGGGTGTCTACTTC.

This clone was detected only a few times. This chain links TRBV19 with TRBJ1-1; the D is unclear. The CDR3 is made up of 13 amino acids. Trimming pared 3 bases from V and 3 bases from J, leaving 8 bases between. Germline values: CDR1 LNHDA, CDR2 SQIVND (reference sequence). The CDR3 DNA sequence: TGTGCCAGTAGTATCGGACTGTACACTGAAGCTTTCTTT. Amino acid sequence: CASSIGLYTEAFF.

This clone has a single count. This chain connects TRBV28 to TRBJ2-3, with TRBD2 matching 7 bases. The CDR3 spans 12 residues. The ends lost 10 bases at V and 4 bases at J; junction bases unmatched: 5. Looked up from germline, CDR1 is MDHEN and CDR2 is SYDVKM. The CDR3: CATGGHADTQYF. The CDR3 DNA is TGTGCCACGGGAGGTCATGCAGATACGCAGTATTTT. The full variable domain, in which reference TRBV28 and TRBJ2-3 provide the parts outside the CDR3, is DVKVTQSSRYLVKRTGEKVFLECVQDMDHENMFWYRQDPGLGLRLIYFSYDVKMKEKGDIPEGYSVSREKKERFSLILESASTNQTSMYLCATGGHADTQYFGPGTRLTVL.

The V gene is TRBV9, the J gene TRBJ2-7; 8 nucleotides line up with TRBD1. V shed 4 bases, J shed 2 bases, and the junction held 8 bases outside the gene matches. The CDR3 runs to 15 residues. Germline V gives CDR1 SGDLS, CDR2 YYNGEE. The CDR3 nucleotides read TGTGCCAGCAGCCTCTCCGGGACAGGCCCCTACGAGCAGTACTTC. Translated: CASSLSGTGPYEQYF.

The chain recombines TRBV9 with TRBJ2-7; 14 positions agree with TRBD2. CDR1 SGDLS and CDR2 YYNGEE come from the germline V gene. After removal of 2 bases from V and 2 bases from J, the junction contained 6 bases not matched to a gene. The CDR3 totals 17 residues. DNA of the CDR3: TGTGCCAGCAGCGTGGGGACTAGCGGGAGCAGCCCCTACGAGCAGTACTTC. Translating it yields CASSVGTSGSSPYEQYF.

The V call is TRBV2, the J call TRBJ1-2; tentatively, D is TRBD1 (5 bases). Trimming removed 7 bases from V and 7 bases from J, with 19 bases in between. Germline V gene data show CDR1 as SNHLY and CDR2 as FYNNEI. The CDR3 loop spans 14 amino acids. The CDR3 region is CASTFSQGRVGYTF. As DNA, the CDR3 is TGTGCCAGCACTTTTTCCCAGGGTAGAGTTGGCTACACCTTC.

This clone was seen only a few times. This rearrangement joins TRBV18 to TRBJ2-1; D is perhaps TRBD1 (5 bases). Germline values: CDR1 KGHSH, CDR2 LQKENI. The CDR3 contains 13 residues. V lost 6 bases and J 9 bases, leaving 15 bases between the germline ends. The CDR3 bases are TGTGCCAGCTCCCGTGGCGACAGCACTGAGCAGTTCTTC. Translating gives CASSRGDSTEQFF. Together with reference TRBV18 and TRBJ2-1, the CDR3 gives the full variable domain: NAGVMQNPRHLVRRRGQEARLRCSPMKGHSHVYWYRQLPEEGLKFMVYLQKENIIDESGMPKERFSAEFPKEGPSILRIQQVVRGDSAAYFCASSRGDSTEQFFGPGTRLTVL.

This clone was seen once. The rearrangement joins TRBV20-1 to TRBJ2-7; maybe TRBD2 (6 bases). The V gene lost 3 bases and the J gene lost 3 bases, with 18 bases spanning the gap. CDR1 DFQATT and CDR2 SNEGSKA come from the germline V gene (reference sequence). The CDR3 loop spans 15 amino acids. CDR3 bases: TGCAGTGCTAGTATGCCCCGGGCGGGGAACTACGAGCAGTACTTC. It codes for CSASMPRAGNYEQYF.

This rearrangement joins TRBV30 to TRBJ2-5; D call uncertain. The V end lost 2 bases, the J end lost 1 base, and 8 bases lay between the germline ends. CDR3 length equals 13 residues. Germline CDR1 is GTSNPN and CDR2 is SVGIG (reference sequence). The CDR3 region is CAWSSAAQETQYF. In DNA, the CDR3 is TGTGCCTGGAGTTCGGCGGCCCAAGAGACCCAGTACTTC.